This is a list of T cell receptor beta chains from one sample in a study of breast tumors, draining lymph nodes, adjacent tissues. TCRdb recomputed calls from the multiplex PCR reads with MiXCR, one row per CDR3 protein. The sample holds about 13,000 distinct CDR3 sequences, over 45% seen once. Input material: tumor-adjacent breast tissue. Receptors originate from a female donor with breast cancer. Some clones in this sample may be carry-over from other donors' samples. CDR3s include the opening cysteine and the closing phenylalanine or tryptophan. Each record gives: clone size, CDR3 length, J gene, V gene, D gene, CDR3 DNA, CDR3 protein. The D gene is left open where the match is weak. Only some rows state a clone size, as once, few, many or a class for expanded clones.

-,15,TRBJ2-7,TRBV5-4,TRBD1,TGTGCCAGCAGCTTGGCCGGGACAGGGTTCTACGAGCAGTACTTC,CASSLAGTGFYEQYF
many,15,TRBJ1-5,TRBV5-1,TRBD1,TGCGCCAGCAGCGCCGGGACAGGGAGCGATCAGCCCCAGCATTTT,CASSAGTGSDQPQHF
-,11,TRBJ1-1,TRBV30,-,TGTGCCTGGACTTTAAACACTGAAGCTTTCTTT,CAWTLNTEAFF
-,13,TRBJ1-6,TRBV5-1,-,TGCGCCTGCAGCTTGGAAGGGAATTCACCCCTCCACTTT,CACSLEGNSPLHF
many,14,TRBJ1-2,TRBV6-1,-,TGTGCCAGCAGTGTAAACGGGGGTAACTATGGCTACACCTTC,CASSVNGGNYGYTF
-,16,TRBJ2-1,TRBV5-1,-,TGCGCCAGCAGCCAGGCGGGGCTAGTGAGCTCCAATGAGCAGTTCTTC,CASSQAGLVSSNEQFF
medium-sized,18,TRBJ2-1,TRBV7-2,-,TGTGCCAGCAGCCCTAGAAGCACAGGGGGCGTTGGCGGGAGGGCCTGGTTCTTC,CASSPRSTGGVGGRAWFF
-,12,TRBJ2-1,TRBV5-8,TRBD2,TGTGCCACCGGGGGGGTAGAGTCGGAGCAGTTCTTC,CATGGVESEQFF
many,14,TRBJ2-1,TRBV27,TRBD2,TGTGCCAGCAGTTCCTCGACTAGCGGGACGGGGCAGTTCTTC,CASSSSTSGTGQFF
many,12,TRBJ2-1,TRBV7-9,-,TGTGCCAGCAGCCTATGGAGGGATGAGCAGTTCTTC,CASSLWRDEQFF
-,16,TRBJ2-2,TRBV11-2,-,TGTGCCAGCAGCTTATTGCGACTAGAAAACACCGGGGAGCTGTTTTTT,CASSLLRLENTGELFF
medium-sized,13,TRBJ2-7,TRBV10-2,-,TGCGCCAGCCGGTCCGGGAAGAACTACGAGCAGTACTTC,CASRSGKNYEQYF
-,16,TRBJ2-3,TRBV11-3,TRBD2,TGTGCCAGCAGCTTTCGCAGCGGGAGAGAAGCAGATACGCAGTATTTT,CASSFRSGREADTQYF
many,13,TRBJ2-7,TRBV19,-,TGTGCCAGTAGTATAAGGGGGACCTACGAGCAGTACTTC,CASSIRGTYEQYF
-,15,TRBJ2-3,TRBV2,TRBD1,TGTGCCAGCAGCTTTGGACAGGCTAGCACAGATACGCAGTATTTT,CASSFGQASTDTQYF
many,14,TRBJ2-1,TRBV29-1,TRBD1,TGCAGCGTTGAGGGGGACAGGGTTTCCGATGAGCAGTTCTTC,CSVEGDRVSDEQFF
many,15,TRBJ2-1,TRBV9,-,TGTGCCAGCAGCGTCGGAATCACCTCCTACAATGAGCAGTTCTTC,CASSVGITSYNEQFF
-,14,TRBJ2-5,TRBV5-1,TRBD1,TGCGCCAGCAGCCCGGGACAGTCCCAAGAGACCCAGTACTTC,CASSPGQSQETQYF
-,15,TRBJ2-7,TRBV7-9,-,TGTGCCAGCAGCTTAGGAGGGGAAGGGGGACGCGAGCAGTACTTC,CASSLGGEGGREQYF
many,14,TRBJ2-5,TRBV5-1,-,TGCGCCAGCAGCTTGGGAGATGTGGGAGAGACCCAGTACTTC,CASSLGDVGETQYF
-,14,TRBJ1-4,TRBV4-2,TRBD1,TGTGCCAGCAGCCAGGGACAGACTAATGAAAAACTGTTTTTT,CASSQGQTNEKLFF
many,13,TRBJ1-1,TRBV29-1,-,TGCAGCGTTGACTCAGGGGTGAACACTGAAGCTTTCTTT,CSVDSGVNTEAFF
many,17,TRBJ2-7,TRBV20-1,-,TGCAGTGCTAGGGTTTGGCAGGGTAGTGTCCTAGGGTCCGAGCAGTACTTC,CSARVWQGSVLGSEQYF
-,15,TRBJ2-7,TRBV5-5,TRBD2,TGTGCCAGCAGCTTGAGCGGGAGCCCAGGGAGAGAGCAGTACTTC,CASSLSGSPGREQYF
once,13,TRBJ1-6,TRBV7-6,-,TGTGCACATTCCGGGACTGAGGATTCACCCCTCCACTTT,CAHSGTEDSPLHF
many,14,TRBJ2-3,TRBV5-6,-,TGTGCCAGCAGCTTTGGAGGGGGCACAGATACGCAGTATTTT,CASSFGGGTDTQYF
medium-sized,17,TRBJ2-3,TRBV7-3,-,TGTGCCAGCAGCTTAAGCGGTGGATCGGCTGGTACAGATACGCAGTATTTT,CASSLSGGSAGTDTQYF
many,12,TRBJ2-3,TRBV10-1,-,TGCGCCAGCTCCCGAAGCGCAGATACGCAGTATTTT,CASSRSADTQYF
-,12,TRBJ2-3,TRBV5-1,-,TGCGCCAGCAGCTTGGGATCAGATACGCAGTATTTT,CASSLGSDTQYF
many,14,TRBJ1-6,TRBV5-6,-,TGTGCCAGCAGCTTACGTGTGGTCGGCTCACCCCTCCACTTT,CASSLRVVGSPLHF
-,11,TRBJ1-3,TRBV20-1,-,TGCAGTGCTAGAGCCCAGTACACCATATATTTT,CSARAQYTIYF